Presented here are 11 T cell receptor beta chains from one specimen sequenced in a study of blood T cell repertoires in COVID-19. Profiling relied on immunoSEQ multiplex PCR, and the TCRdb table lists in-frame clones only, not all of them. The table lists 250,000 to 300,000 clones, roughly 92% of them singletons. The sequenced sample consisted of peripheral blood. The receptors originated from a woman aged 25 to 39 with COVID-19, enrolled during active disease.

The J gene is TRBJ1-5, the V gene TRBV28; possibly TRBD1 for D (5 bases). The germline CDR1 and CDR2 sequences are MDHEN and SYDVKM. Trimming cost V 6 bases and J 2 bases, with 11 bases left between them. This CDR3 spans 14 amino acids. As DNA, the CDR3 is TGTGCCAGCAGGCCCCCACAGGGCAATCAGCCCCAGCATTTT. Translated: CASRPPQGNQPQHF.

The rearrangement links TRBV6-6 to TRBJ2-2; a possible D gene is TRBD2 (6 bases). The CDR3 loop spans 14 amino acids. Trimming pared 2 bases from V and 6 bases from J, leaving 10 bases between. Germline V gene sequence: CDR1 MNHNY, CDR2 SVGAGI (reference sequence). In DNA, the CDR3 is TGTGCCAGCAGTTACCGGGGGAATGCCGGGGAGCTGTTTTTT. It translates to CASSYRGNAGELFF.

This chain connects TRBV28 to TRBJ2-7, with 8 bases matching TRBD2. V dropped 6 bases and J dropped 7; count of bases not matched to a gene: 11. The CDR3 is 14 amino acids. Germline V CDR1 and CDR2: MDHEN, SYDVKM. DNA of the CDR3: TGTGCCAGCAGCCCCAGCGGGAGAACCGGGGAGCAGTACTTC. This codes for CASSPSGRTGEQYF.

The V and J genes are TRBV7-2 and TRBJ1-2; D not certain. With 5 bases removed from V and 4 bases from J, the gap between germline ends came to 11 bases. This CDR3 has 13 amino acids. Looked up from germline, CDR1 is SGHTA and CDR2 is FQGNSA. The CDR3 loop reads CASSPEGSYGYTF. The CDR3 DNA is TGTGCCAGCAGCCCAGAGGGCAGCTATGGCTACACCTTC.

The chain is built from TRBV29-1 and TRBJ1-4; 8 bases map to TRBD1. The V segment lost 6 bases and the J segment 7 bases; nucleotides outside the gene matches: 10. This CDR3 region has 14 residues. CDR1 is SQVTM, CDR2 ANQGSEA, per germline. The CDR3 sequence: CSVGTGTGAEKLFF. CDR3 coding DNA: TGCAGCGTGGGTACCGGGACAGGAGCTGAAAAACTGTTTTTT.

This chain joins TRBV6-5 and TRBJ1-3, with 7 bases that match TRBD1. The CDR3 contains 14 residues. The germline V gene has CDR1 MNHEY and CDR2 SVGAGI. V gave up 6 bases and J gave up 3 bases; unmatched junction bases: 5. CDR3 amino acids: CASRTGFGGNTIYF. The CDR3 DNA reads as TGTGCCAGCAGGACAGGGTTTGGTGGAAACACCATATATTTT.

The rearrangement uses TRBV11-2 and TRBJ2-1, with 10 positions matching TRBD2. The ends lost 4 bases at V and 5 bases at J; junction bases unmatched: 5. The CDR3 loop spans 15 amino acids. Germline CDR1 and CDR2: SGHAT and FQNNGV. CDR3 amino acids: CASSSWTSGDNEQFF. CDR3 DNA: TGTGCCAGCAGCTCCTGGACTAGCGGAGACAATGAGCAGTTCTTC.

This clone was detected only a few times. The chain couples TRBV19 to TRBJ2-7; D gene uncertain. This CDR3 has 13 residues. Germline assignment: CDR1 LNHDA and CDR2 SQIVND (reference sequence). V gave up 3 bases and J gave up 2 bases, with 8 bases separating them. This CDR3 reads CASSITVTYEQYF. In nucleotides, the CDR3 is TGTGCCAGTAGTATTACAGTTACCTACGAGCAGTACTTC. The full variable domain, with the rest looked up from reference TRBV19 and TRBJ2-7, is DGGITQSPKYLFRKEGQNVTLSCEQNLNHDAMYWYRQDPGQGLRLIYYSQIVNDFQKGDIAEGYSVSREKKESFPLTVTSAQKNPTAFYLCASSITVTYEQYFGPGTRLTVT.

The chain links TRBV19 to TRBJ1-4; D gene unclear. Germline assignment: CDR1 LNHDA and CDR2 SQIVND (reference sequence). CDR3 length: 14 residues. V was trimmed by 4 bases and J by 3 bases, leaving 9 bases between them. As DNA, the CDR3 is TGTGCCAGTAGTACGACACCTTCTAATGAAAAACTGTTTTTT. It is translated as CASSTTPSNEKLFF.

The V and J genes are TRBV15 and TRBJ1-5; 12 bases are shared with TRBD1. Germline V lookup: CDR1 LNHNV, CDR2 YYDKDF (reference sequence). V was clipped by 1 base and J by 5 bases; unmatched bases: 3. The CDR3 has 16 amino acids. The CDR3 is CATSRAGQGAYQPQHF. DNA for the CDR3: TGTGCCACCAGCAGAGCGGGACAGGGGGCTTATCAGCCCCAGCATTTT. Based on the CDR3 plus reference TRBV15 and TRBJ1-5, the full variable domain is DAMVIQNPRYQVTQFGKPVTLSCSQTLNHNVMYWYQQKSSQAPKLLFHYYDKDFNNEADTPDNFQSRRPNTSFCFLDIRSPGLGDTAMYLCATSRAGQGAYQPQHFGDGTRLSIL.

The V call is TRBV4-1, the J call TRBJ2-5, with 8 nucleotides matching TRBD2. This CDR3 is 15 amino acids long. Germline CDR1 MGHRA, CDR2 YSYEKL. J gave up 5 bases and V 0 bases, and 5 bases lay outside the gene matches. The CDR3 nucleotides read TGCGCCAGCAGCCAAGATAAAAGCGGGAGTGAGACCCAGTACTTC. Residues: CASSQDKSGSETQYF.